This passage covers 16 T cell receptor beta chains from one sample sequenced in a study of T cells in Graves' hyperthyroidism and ophthalmopathy. There were TCR beta CDR3 regions amplified from RNA transcripts. With the HTBI primer set, the TCR CDR3 went through a first round of RT-PCR. One entry per CDR3 protein, called by TCRdb with MiXCR from the multiplex PCR reads. The data hold a few hundred thousand distinct CDR3 sequences, with about 20% observed a single time. The sequenced material came from blood. Receptor source: a woman in her 70s with Graves' ophthalmopathy.

This clonotype was found many times. The chain joins TRBV7-9 to TRBJ2-1, with 11 bases lining up with TRBD2. The CDR3 runs 17 residues. Germline CDR1 and CDR2: SEHNR and FQNEAQ (reference sequence). V lost 5 bases and J lost 8; bases outside the gene matches: 14. CDR3 residues: CASSPATGLAGGHEQFF. CDR3 sequence (DNA): TGTGCCAGCAGCCCCGCAACGGGGCTAGCGGGAGGTCATGAGCAGTTCTTC.

This clonotype was recorded many times. The gene calls are TRBV2 and TRBJ2-1; TRBD2 matches 11 bases. The CDR3 has 16 residues. Germline V gene data show CDR1 as SNHLY and CDR2 as FYNNEI. The trim removed 6 bases at V and 11 bases at J, leaving 15 bases unmatched. The CDR3 loop is CASRQQGNSGRGQQFF. Written as DNA, the CDR3 is TGTGCCAGCAGGCAACAGGGAAATAGCGGGAGGGGACAGCAGTTCTTC.

This clonotype has a handful of counts. The chain carries TRBV6-1 and TRBJ1-6; the D is unclear. The CDR3 runs 14 residues. The ends were cut back, 7 bases at V and 7 bases at J, with 14 bases in the middle. Germline V gene lookup returns CDR1 MNHNS and CDR2 SASEGT. The CDR3: CASTPRRANSPLHF. The DNA of the CDR3 is TGTGCCAGCACTCCGAGGAGGGCAAATTCACCCCTCCACTTT.

This clonotype was seen a handful of times. The CDR3 region has the DNA TGTGCCAGCAGTTCGGACTCCTTCCCTGGGGCCAACGTCCTGACTTTC. Encoded protein: CASSSDSFPGANVLTF. The rearrangement uses TRBV6-2 or TRBV6-3 and TRBJ2-6, with a possible D match to TRBD2 (5 bases). Trimming left V 4 bases short and J 2 bases short, with 12 bases between. CDR1 MNHEY and CDR2 SVGEGT come from the germline V gene. The CDR3 covers 16 residues.

The V and J genes are TRBV18 and TRBJ2-1, with D perhaps matching TRBD1 (5 bases). This CDR3 comprises 13 residues. CDR1 is KGHSH, CDR2 LQKENI, per germline. V was trimmed by 5 bases and J by 5 bases, leaving 10 bases between them. CDR3 region: CASSGAANNEQFF. The CDR3 DNA follows: TGTGCCAGCTCAGGGGCCGCTAACAATGAGCAGTTCTTC.

This clonotype was recorded at least ten times. The chain couples TRBV28 to TRBJ2-7; D possibly corresponds to TRBD1 (6 bases). Per germline, CDR1 MDHEN and CDR2 SYDVKM. Trimming removed 4 bases from V and 4 bases from J, with 17 bases in between. This CDR3 spans 15 amino acids. In DNA form, the CDR3 reads TGTGCCAGCAGTTCTCGGTGGGGGCGCAATTACGAGCAGTACTTC. Its translation is CASSSRWGRNYEQYF.

The V call is TRBV18, the J call TRBJ2-3; D is unresolved. The CDR3 spans 12 residues. Trimming shortened V by 4 bases and J by 6 bases, and 8 bases separated the two germline ends. CDR1 and CDR2 from the germline V gene are KGHSH and LQKENI. The CDR3 here is CASSRPSDTQYF. CDR3 coding DNA: TGTGCCAGCTCACGCCCCTCCGATACGCAGTATTTT.

This clonotype was recorded at least ten times. The chain recombines TRBV7-2 with TRBJ2-3, with 7 nucleotides matching TRBD1. V shed 3 bases and J 9 bases; nucleotides not matched to a gene: 6. Per the germline V gene, CDR1 is SGHTA and CDR2 is FQGNSA. CDR3 length equals 13 residues. CDR3 loop: CASSLDRSRTQYF. The CDR3, as DNA: TGTGCCAGCAGCTTGGACAGGTCGCGGACGCAGTATTTT.

V usage is TRBV9 and J usage is TRBJ2-1; D is uncertain. The V end lost 1 base, the J end lost 10 bases, and 15 bases lay between the germline ends. The germline CDR1 and CDR2 sequences are SGDLS and YYNGEE. This CDR3 is built from 14 residues. The CDR3 is CASSVQGFLGEQFF. The CDR3 DNA is TGTGCCAGCAGCGTACAAGGCTTCCTGGGGGAGCAGTTCTTC.

Regarding this clonotype: This may arise from a read error, as a much more abundant clone is one base away. This sequence joins TRBV12-3 or TRBV12-4 and TRBJ1-5; D remains ambiguous. This CDR3 region has 14 residues. CDR3 residues: CANSLSGVRQPQHF. The CDR3 coding sequence is TGTGCCAACAGTTTATCTGGGGTGAGACAGCCCCAGCATTTT.

The rearrangement uses TRBV29-1 and TRBJ1-1, with D perhaps matching TRBD1 (5 bases). Germline CDR1 and CDR2: SQVTM and ANQGSEA. Trimming pared 4 bases from V and 1 base from J, leaving 10 bases between. The CDR3 runs 13 residues. This CDR3 is CSVVGHRNTEAFF. CDR3 DNA: TGCAGCGTTGTAGGACACCGGAACACTGAAGCTTTCTTT.

This chain uses TRBV6-1 with TRBJ1-2; D ambiguous. V lost 6 bases to trimming and J lost 0 bases, with 11 bases between them. CDR3 length equals 14 residues. Germline V lookup: CDR1 MNHNS, CDR2 SASEGT. As DNA, the CDR3 is TGTGCCAGCAGCCCCTGGGAAACTAACTATGGCTACACCTTC. Protein product: CASSPWETNYGYTF.

The rearrangement joins TRBV24-1 to TRBJ2-6; 11 nucleotides line up with TRBD2. V was pared by 5 bases and J by 0 bases, with 2 bases of the junction left unmatched. The CDR3 runs to 17 residues. CDR1 and CDR2 (germline): KGHDR, SFDVKD. The CDR3 region is CATSGLAGNSGANVLTF. For the CDR3, the DNA is TGTGCCACCAGTGGACTAGCGGGAAACTCTGGGGCCAACGTCCTGACTTTC.

CDR3 coding DNA: TGTGCCAGCAGCCATGAGGGGACCGGGGAGCTGTTTTTT. It specifies CASSHEGTGELFF. The chain uses TRBV7-9 and TRBJ2-2; D may be TRBD1 or TRBD2 (5 bases each). The V and J ends lost 5 bases and 5 bases respectively, with 9 bases between them. The CDR3 sequence is 13 residues long. Germline V gene lookup returns CDR1 SEHNR and CDR2 FQNEAQ (reference sequence).

This clonotype occurred many times. The chain carries TRBV6-2 or TRBV6-3 and TRBJ1-1; D ambiguous. V dropped 5 bases and J dropped 5 bases, with 15 bases sitting between them. This CDR3 has 14 residues. The germline V gene has CDR1 MNHEY and CDR2 SVGEGT. CDR3 protein: CASSHQAPGTEAFF. The CDR3 region has the DNA TGTGCCAGCAGTCACCAAGCCCCGGGGACTGAAGCTTTCTTT.

The J gene is TRBJ2-7, the V gene TRBV2; 8 bases are shared with TRBD2. V trimming: 4 bases; J trimming: 3 bases; junction bases outside the gene matches: 17. This CDR3 contains 18 residues. CDR1 is SNHLY, CDR2 FYNNEI, per germline. The CDR3 here is CASSGFSRGGGRFYEQYF. CDR3 DNA sequence: TGTGCCAGCAGTGGTTTTAGCAGGGGAGGCGGGAGGTTCTACGAGCAGTACTTC.